These 26 T cell receptor beta chains were sequenced from one sample in a study of OX40 agonist ivuxolimab in advanced cancers. Profiling relied on immunoSEQ multiplex PCR, and the TCRdb table lists in-frame clones only, not all of them. Of about 70,000 clones listed, about nine tenths are singletons. The source was CD4+ or CD8+ T cells sorted from blood, collected in a trial of the OX40 agonist ivuxolimab. These TCRs come from an adult with an advanced solid tumor such as melanoma, head and neck, liver or kidney cancer.

This clone was found once. J is TRBJ2-3 and V is TRBV5-1; TRBD2 might be the D (6 bases). CDR1 is SGHRS and CDR2 is YFSETQ in the germline V gene. V lost 4 bases and J lost 2, with 8 bases in between. The CDR3 runs 13 residues. CDR3 sequence reads: CASSRGFTDTQYF. The CDR3 coding sequence is TGCGCCAGCAGCCGGGGGTTCACAGATACGCAGTATTTT.

Turning to this clone: At one boundary the junction diverges from the germline segment, which might be a read error. CDR3 DNA sequence: TGTACCAGCAGGCCCCCCCGGGGTTTCTCAGATACGCAGTATTTT. This gives the protein CTSRPPRGFSDTQYF. The V and J genes are TRBV27 and TRBJ2-3, with a possible D match to TRBD2 (5 bases). The CDR3 has 15 residues. CDR1 is MNHEY, CDR2 SMNVEV, per germline (reference sequence).

CDR3 residues: CASRRDSQETQYF. DNA for the CDR3: TGTGCCAGCAGGCGGGACAGCCAAGAGACCCAGTACTTC. V usage is TRBV6-5 and J usage is TRBJ2-5, with a weak D call TRBD1 (7 bases). Trimming stripped 6 bases from V and 1 base from J, with 9 bases between. The length of the CDR3 is 13 residues. The germline V gene has CDR1 MNHEY and CDR2 SVGAGI.

A word on this clone: An end of the junction does not agree with germline; a read error may underlie this. J is TRBJ2-3 and V is TRBV19; D is ambiguous. The CDR3 is 16 amino acids. The germline V gene has CDR1 LNHDA and CDR2 SQIVND (reference sequence). The CDR3 nucleotides read TGTGCCAGTAGTTTAGACTCGACTCCTTTCACAGATACGCAGTATTTT. Amino acid sequence: CASSLDSTPFTDTQYF.

The chain joins TRBV19 to TRBJ2-1; 8 bases align to TRBD2. J lost 6 bases, V lost 7 bases, and 11 bases had no gene match. The CDR3 is 15 amino acids. Germline CDR1 LNHDA, CDR2 SQIVND (reference sequence). The CDR3 here is CASTTRSGGGNEQFF. The CDR3, as DNA: TGTGCCAGTACCACCCGCAGCGGGGGAGGCAATGAGCAGTTCTTC.

The chain combines TRBV27 with TRBJ2-1; D is unclear. V dropped 6 bases and J dropped 0 bases, with 21 bases sitting between them. CDR3 size: 18 residues. Germline CDR1 and CDR2: MNHEY and SMNVEV (reference sequence). The CDR3 region is CASSPFRIELSSYNEQFF. DNA for the CDR3: TGTGCCAGCAGCCCCTTTCGAATCGAGTTGAGCTCCTACAATGAGCAGTTCTTC.

The count of this clone is one. The chain uses TRBV7-2 and TRBJ1-5, with 9 bases fitting TRBD1. With V trimmed by 1 base and J by 6 bases, 7 bases remained unmatched. This CDR3 is built from 16 residues. Germline CDR1 and CDR2: SGHTA and FQGNSA. The CDR3 spells CASSLGSQGAGQPQHF. In nucleotides, the CDR3 is TGTGCCAGCAGCTTAGGGTCACAGGGGGCCGGTCAGCCCCAGCATTTT.

The rearrangement joins TRBV11-1 to TRBJ2-1, with 9 bases matching TRBD2. Germline V gives CDR1 SGHAT, CDR2 FQDESV (reference sequence). V dropped 3 bases and J dropped 12; count of bases not matched to a gene: 6. The CDR3 consists of 13 residues. This CDR3 is CASSFGTSFGQFF. The CDR3 bases are TGTGCCAGCAGCTTCGGGACTAGCTTTGGGCAGTTCTTC.

The chain is built from TRBV6-4 and TRBJ2-5; 7 bases match TRBD1. Losses at the gene ends were 6 bases for V and 0 bases for J; bases not matched to a gene: 16. The CDR3 has 18 amino acids. Germline V gene lookup returns CDR1 MRHNA and CDR2 SNTAGT. This CDR3 reads CASRPTGAQVEYQETQYF. CDR3 nucleotide sequence: TGTGCCAGCAGACCAACAGGGGCCCAAGTCGAGTACCAAGAGACCCAGTACTTC.

The sample holds one count of this clone. V is TRBV6-6 and J is TRBJ1-6, with D uncertain. CDR1 and CDR2 (germline): MNHNY, SVGAGI (reference sequence). The V and J ends lost 6 bases and 3 bases respectively, with 9 bases between them. There are 14 residues in the CDR3. The DNA of the CDR3 is TGTGCCAGCAGGGAGACGGACTATAATTCACCCCTCCACTTT. This gives the protein CASRETDYNSPLHF.

V and J are TRBV5-1 and TRBJ1-1; D is uncertain. V was shortened by 5 bases and J by 4 bases, with 15 bases between the two germline ends. The CDR3 covers 14 residues. CDR1 is SGHRS, CDR2 YFSETQ, per germline. DNA of the CDR3: TGCGCCAGCAGTTCTACGGGGAAGATCACTGAAGCTTTCTTT. Its translation is CASSSTGKITEAFF.

V is TRBV19 and J is TRBJ1-2; D possibly corresponds to TRBD1 (6 bases). Trimming cost V 6 bases and J 2 bases, with 16 bases left between them. The CDR3 is made up of 15 amino acids. Looked up from germline, CDR1 is LNHDA and CDR2 is SQIVND (reference sequence). In DNA, the CDR3 is TGTGCCAGTAGCGCCGGCGGAGGGGGGAACTATGGCTACACCTTC. Its translation is CASSAGGGGNYGYTF.

This chain connects TRBV30 to TRBJ2-2; 9 positions match TRBD1. The CDR3 totals 15 residues. J was trimmed by 4 bases and V by 1 base; bases with no gene match: 4. Germline CDR1 is GTSNPN and CDR2 is SVGIG (reference sequence). CDR3 loop: CAWSGQGGITGELFF. CDR3 nucleotides: TGTGCCTGGAGTGGACAGGGGGGCATCACCGGGGAGCTGTTTTTT.

This sequence joins TRBV7-9 and TRBJ1-2, with D maybe TRBD1 (5 bases). V shed 6 bases and J shed 3 bases, with 17 bases lying between them. The germline gives CDR1 SEHNR, CDR2 FQNEAQ (reference sequence). CDR3 length: 15 amino acids. The CDR3, as DNA: TGTGCCAGCAGAGGGGCTTTCGGGTTAGACTATGGCTACACCTTC. Its protein is CASRGAFGLDYGYTF.

This sequence joins TRBV27 and TRBJ1-6, with D uncertain. Germline V CDR1 and CDR2: MNHEY, SMNVEV (reference sequence). The ends were cut back, 8 bases at V and 2 bases at J, with 22 bases in the middle. The CDR3 runs 18 residues. CDR3 in DNA: TGTGCCAGCCGGCCCGGGTTCGGACCGGTGGCCTATAATTCACCCCTCCACTTT. The encoded protein is CASRPGFGPVAYNSPLHF.

The genes are TRBV4-2 and TRBJ1-6, with TRBD1 identical over 7 bases. Trimming took 5 bases from V and 4 from J; bases not matched to a gene: 5. Germline lookup yields CDR1 LGHNA and CDR2 YNFKEQ. The CDR3 covers 15 residues. CDR3 in DNA: TGTGCCAGCAGCTTGGGGACAGAATATAATTCACCCCTCCACTTT. This codes for CASSLGTEYNSPLHF.

The gene calls are TRBV27 and TRBJ2-3; perhaps D is TRBD1 or TRBD2 (5 bases each). Trimming took off 8 bases at V and 2 bases at J, with 17 bases between the two ends. Germline assignment: CDR1 MNHEY and CDR2 SMNVEV (reference sequence). The CDR3 covers 15 residues. The CDR3, as DNA: TGTGCCAGCCGAAATCGGGACCTGAACACAGATACGCAGTATTTT. Translated: CASRNRDLNTDTQYF.

J is TRBJ1-5 and V is TRBV15; no firm D call. Trimming stripped 3 bases from V and 0 bases from J, with 15 bases between. This CDR3 has 17 residues. From germline, CDR1 is LNHNV and CDR2 YYDKDF (reference sequence). The CDR3 bases are TGTGCCACCAGCAGGAGGGCCACCATTTATAGCAATCAGCCCCAGCATTTT. It specifies CATSRRATIYSNQPQHF.

The CDR3 reads CSVGVAGDTQYF. The CDR3 coding sequence is TGCAGCGTGGGCGTAGCGGGAGATACGCAGTATTTT. The rearrangement joins TRBV29-1 to TRBJ2-3; 7 nucleotides agree with TRBD2. CDR1 is SQVTM and CDR2 is ANQGSEA in the germline V gene. CDR3 length: 12 residues. J was trimmed by 5 bases and V by 6 bases; bases with no gene match: 5.

The chain recombines TRBV5-4 with TRBJ2-1; TRBD2 is a possible D gene (5 bases). V was trimmed by 0 bases and J by 4 bases, leaving 8 bases between them. CDR1 SGHNT and CDR2 YYREEE come from the germline V gene (reference sequence). CDR3 length: 14 residues. The CDR3 here is CASSLEAAYNEQFF. The DNA of the CDR3 is TGTGCCAGCAGCTTGGAAGCGGCATACAATGAGCAGTTCTTC.

J is TRBJ1-6 and V is TRBV14; the D is unclear. This CDR3 contains 13 residues. Trimming took 5 bases from V and 9 from J, leaving 11 bases between them. The germline gives CDR1 SGHDN, CDR2 FVKESK. The CDR3 nucleotides are TGTGCCAGCAGCTCCGTTGGGAGTTCACCCCTCCACTTT. Protein: CASSSVGSSPLHF.

The rearrangement links TRBV6-5 to TRBJ1-1; D gene ambiguous. V was trimmed by 8 bases and J by 1 base, leaving 14 bases between them. The CDR3 has 14 residues. Germline loops: CDR1 MNHEY, CDR2 SVGAGI. CDR3 protein: CASFAPESNTEAFF. The CDR3 coding sequence is TGTGCCAGCTTCGCCCCCGAATCGAACACTGAAGCTTTCTTT.

This clone was seen only once. The chain is built from TRBV2 and TRBJ1-5; a weak D match, TRBD1 (5 bases). The V end was cut by 5 bases, the J end by 4 bases, with 6 bases between. Per germline, CDR1 SNHLY and CDR2 FYNNEI. CDR3 length: 12 amino acids. CDR3 nucleotide sequence: TGTGCCAGCAGTAACAGGAATCAGCCCCAGCATTTT. Translation: CASSNRNQPQHF.

The chain carries TRBV5-6 and TRBJ1-2; weak D call: TRBD1 (5 bases). The V and J ends lost 5 bases and 4 bases respectively, with 15 bases between them. The CDR3 is 14 amino acids. The germline V gene encodes CDR1 SGHDT and CDR2 YYEEEE. Here the CDR3 reads CASRRDGPRYGYTF. The CDR3 DNA reads as TGTGCCAGCAGGAGGGACGGCCCCCGCTATGGCTACACCTTC.

The chain's CDR3 is CAIKTANTEAFF. The CDR3 DNA sequence: TGTGCCATCAAAACAGCGAACACTGAAGCTTTCTTT. V usage is TRBV6-1 and J usage is TRBJ1-1; D unclear. V lost 10 bases and J 1 base, leaving 10 bases between the germline ends. CDR1 and CDR2 (germline): MNHNS, SASEGT. The CDR3 is made up of 12 amino acids.

In this sample, this clone turned up once. The CDR3 region has the DNA TGTGCCAGCAGTTACAATATAGCCCAAGAGACCCAGTACTTC. This translates into CASSYNIAQETQYF. V usage is TRBV6-5 and J usage is TRBJ2-5; no reliable D call. From germline, CDR1 is MNHEY and CDR2 SVGAGI. Trimming shortened V by 2 bases and J by 1 base, and 8 bases separated the two germline ends. There are 14 residues in the CDR3.